These T cell receptor beta chains were read from a single sample in a study of technical replicates of blood from a few donors. Libraries were prepared by immunoSEQ multiplex PCR; TCRdb keeps only in-frame clonotypes and omits some of them. The sample includes about 81,000 clones, 90% to 97% of them seen just once. Sequenced sample: T cells isolated from PBMCs. These receptors all come from a human donor in good health. Each CDR3 is given with its conserved first and last residue. The D gene is left open where the match is weak. Clone size is shown for a subset of rows, as once, few, many or a class of expanded clone.

D: -; J: TRBJ2-5; size: once; V: TRBV7-2; DNA: TGTGCCAGCAGCTTATTAGGAGGTAAACAAGAGACCCAGTACTTC; CDR3: CASSLLGGKQETQYF
D: -; J: TRBJ2-5; size: -; V: TRBV29-1; DNA: TGCAGCGTTGAAGATCCGGTCTCCCGGGAGACCCAGTACTTC; CDR3: CSVEDPVSRETQYF
D: -; J: TRBJ2-7; size: -; V: TRBV10-2; DNA: TGCGCCAGCAGTGAGTTTGGCAGCCTAGCTTCCTACGAGCAGTACTTC; CDR3: CASSEFGSLASYEQYF
D: -; J: TRBJ1-1; size: -; V: TRBV5-4; DNA: TGTGCCAGCAGCTTTCGCAGGGCCTGGGACACTGAAGCTTTCTTT; CDR3: CASSFRRAWDTEAFF
D: TRBD1; J: TRBJ1-6; size: -; V: TRBV7-2; DNA: TGTGCCAGCAGCGCAGGACAGGGGGCGACTAATTCACCCCTCCACTTT; CDR3: CASSAGQGATNSPLHF
D: -; J: TRBJ1-4; size: -; V: TRBV7-9; DNA: TGTGCCAGCAGCCCCGACATGGGAAAACTGTTTTTT; CDR3: CASSPDMGKLFF
D: TRBD2; J: TRBJ2-7; size: -; V: TRBV11-3; DNA: TGTGCCAGCAGCTTAGGAAGCGGGAGTCTCCACGAGCAGTACTTC; CDR3: CASSLGSGSLHEQYF
D: TRBD1; J: TRBJ2-7; size: once; V: TRBV2; DNA: TGTGCCAGCAGTGGGGACAGGGGGCCATATAACGAGCAGTACTTC; CDR3: CASSGDRGPYNEQYF
D: -; J: TRBJ1-1; size: -; V: TRBV27; DNA: TGTGCCAGCAGTTCACAGGGAGTAAGGATGAACACTGAAGCTTTCTTT; CDR3: CASSSQGVRMNTEAFF
D: TRBD1; J: TRBJ1-2; size: -; V: TRBV25-1; DNA: TGTGCCAGCAGTGAATTCGGACAGGGGGAGCGGGACTATGGCTACACCTTC; CDR3: CASSEFGQGERDYGYTF
D: TRBD1; J: TRBJ2-1; size: -; V: TRBV11-2; DNA: TGTGCCAGCAGAACGACCTCCACCTGGACAGGCGCCAATGAGCAGTTCTTC; CDR3: CASRTTSTWTGANEQFF
D: TRBD2; J: TRBJ2-7; size: -; V: TRBV27; DNA: TGTGCCAGCAGTTCGACATCCGGGACTAGCGGCCCTACCTACGAGCAGTACTTC; CDR3: CASSSTSGTSGPTYEQYF